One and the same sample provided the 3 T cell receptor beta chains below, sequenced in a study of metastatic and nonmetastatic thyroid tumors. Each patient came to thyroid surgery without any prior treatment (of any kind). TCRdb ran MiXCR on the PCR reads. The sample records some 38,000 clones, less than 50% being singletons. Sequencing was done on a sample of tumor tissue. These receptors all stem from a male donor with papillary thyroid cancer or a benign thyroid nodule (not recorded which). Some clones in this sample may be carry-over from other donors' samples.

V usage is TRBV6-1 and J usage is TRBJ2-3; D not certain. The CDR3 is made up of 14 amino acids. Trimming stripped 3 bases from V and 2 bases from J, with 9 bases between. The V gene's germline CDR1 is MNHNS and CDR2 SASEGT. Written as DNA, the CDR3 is TGTGCCAGCAGTGATTGGCGGTCCACAGATACGCAGTATTTT. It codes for CASSDWRSTDTQYF.

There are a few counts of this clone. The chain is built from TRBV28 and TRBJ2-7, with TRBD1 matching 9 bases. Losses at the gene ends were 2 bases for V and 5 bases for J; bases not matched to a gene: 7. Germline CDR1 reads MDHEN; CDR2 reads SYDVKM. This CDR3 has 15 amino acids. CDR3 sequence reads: CASSLTGGGLNEQYF. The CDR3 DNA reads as TGTGCCAGCAGTTTAACAGGGGGCGGCCTGAACGAGCAGTACTTC.

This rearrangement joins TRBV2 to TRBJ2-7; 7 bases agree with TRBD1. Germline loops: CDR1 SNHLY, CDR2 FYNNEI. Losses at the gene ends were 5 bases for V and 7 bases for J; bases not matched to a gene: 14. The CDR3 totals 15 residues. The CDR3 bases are TGTGCCAGCAGTCCCGAGGGGGCGCGGGCGGCGGAGCAGTACTTC. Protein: CASSPEGARAAEQYF.